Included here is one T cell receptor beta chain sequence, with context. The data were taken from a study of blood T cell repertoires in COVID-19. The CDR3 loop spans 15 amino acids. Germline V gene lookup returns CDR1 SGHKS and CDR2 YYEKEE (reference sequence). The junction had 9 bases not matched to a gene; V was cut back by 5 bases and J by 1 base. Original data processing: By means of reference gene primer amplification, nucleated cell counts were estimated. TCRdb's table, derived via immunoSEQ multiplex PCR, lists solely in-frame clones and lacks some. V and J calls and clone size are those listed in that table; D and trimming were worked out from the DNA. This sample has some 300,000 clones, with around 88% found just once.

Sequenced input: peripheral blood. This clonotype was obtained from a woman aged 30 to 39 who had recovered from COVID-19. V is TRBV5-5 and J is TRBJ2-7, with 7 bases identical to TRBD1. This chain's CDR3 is CASSTGQPRSYEQYF. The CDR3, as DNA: TGTGCCAGCAGTACGGGACAGCCGAGGTCCTACGAGCAGTACTTC.